One sample yielded the 29 T cell receptor beta chains listed below, sequenced in a study of a mutant IDH1 vaccine in newly diagnosed glioma. Time point meaning: baseline, week 1 (first vaccination visit). Treatment denoted: pre-vaccination baseline after standard-of-care therapy. Libraries were prepared by immunoSEQ multiplex PCR; TCRdb keeps only in-frame clonotypes and omits some of them. The sample records around 33,000 clones, more than 70% being singletons. This specimen was peripheral blood mononuclear cells (PBMCs), taken from a glioma patient treated with radiotherapy, temozolomide or both. The origin of the receptors is a man in his fifties with glioma. Some clones in this sample may be carry-over from other donors' samples.

The chain has TRBV2 and TRBJ1-2, with D tentatively TRBD1 (5 bases). With 8 bases removed from V and 0 bases from J, the gap between germline ends came to 16 bases. There are 15 residues in the CDR3. CDR1 and CDR2 from the germline V gene are SNHLY and FYNNEI. The CDR3 DNA follows: TGTGCCAGCGCCCGGGGGGGGATGGCTAACTATGGCTACACCTTC. Protein: CASARGGMANYGYTF.

The V call is TRBV6-6, the J call TRBJ2-1, with 10 positions matching TRBD2. V was pared by 5 bases and J by 0 bases, with 4 bases of the junction left unmatched. This CDR3 comprises 16 residues. The V gene's germline CDR1 is MNHNY and CDR2 SVGAGI (reference sequence). CDR3: CASSASSGSSYNEQFF. The CDR3 DNA reads as TGTGCCAGCAGTGCCTCTAGCGGGAGCTCCTACAATGAGCAGTTCTTC.

The chain uses TRBV21-1 and TRBJ1-1; the table names TRBD1, a call not compared with the DNA. TRBV21-1 is shown as a pseudogene. The CDR3 totals 14 residues. The DNA of the CDR3 is TGTGCCGAAGCAATTAGTCCAGGGAACACTGAAGCTTTCTTT. Translating gives CAEAISPGNTEAFF.

The V and J genes are TRBV4-2 and TRBJ2-7; D is unresolved. V dropped 3 bases and J dropped 3 bases, with 9 bases sitting between them. CDR3 length equals 13 residues. CDR1 LGHNA and CDR2 YNFKEQ come from the germline V gene. CDR3 in DNA: TGTGCCAGCAGCCATGGCAAGAGCTACGAGCAGTACTTC. Translating gives CASSHGKSYEQYF.

This chain uses TRBV7-2 with TRBJ1-1, with D possibly being TRBD1 (5 bases). Germline values: CDR1 SGHTA, CDR2 FQGNSA. The CDR3 length is 12 residues. Between the trimmed V and J ends, which lost 5 bases and 4 bases, there was a span of 8 bases. The CDR3 region has the DNA TGTGCCAGCAGCGGGGGTGGCACTGAAGCTTTCTTT. Translation: CASSGGGTEAFF.

The rearrangement uses TRBV25-1 and TRBJ2-7; D is perhaps TRBD1 (5 bases). The CDR3 totals 15 residues. Trimming pared 3 bases from V and 0 bases from J, leaving 12 bases between. Per germline, CDR1 MGHDK and CDR2 SYGVNS. The CDR3 nucleotides are TGTGCCAGCAGTGAGATGTCAGGGCGCTCCTACGAGCAGTACTTC. Amino acids: CASSEMSGRSYEQYF.

This sequence joins TRBV9 and TRBJ2-5; possible D gene TRBD2, 6 bases. The germline gives CDR1 SGDLS, CDR2 YYNGEE. This CDR3 contains 15 residues. V shed 2 bases and J shed 3 bases, with 14 bases lying between them. For the CDR3, the DNA is TGTGCCAGCAGCGTTTCCGGGACTCCAAAAGAGACCCAGTACTTC. Amino acids: CASSVSGTPKETQYF.

This clone was seen a handful of times. V and J are TRBV6-1 and TRBJ2-7; 8 bases align to TRBD2. CDR1 and CDR2 from the germline V gene are MNHNS and SASEGT. This CDR3 has 14 amino acids. V shed 6 bases, J shed 3 bases, and the junction held 7 bases outside the gene matches. In DNA, the CDR3 is TGTGCCAGCAGCCAGACGGCGGGAGGCTACGAGCAGTACTTC. It specifies CASSQTAGGYEQYF.

The J gene is TRBJ2-3, the V gene TRBV29-1; weak D call: TRBD1 (6 bases). Per germline, CDR1 SQVTM and CDR2 ANQGSEA. The CDR3 totals 13 residues. Between the trimmed V and J ends, which lost 5 bases and 2 bases, there was a span of 11 bases. DNA for the CDR3: TGCAGCGTTTGGGGGCGGTACACAGATACGCAGTATTTT. This translates into CSVWGRYTDTQYF.

The rearrangement links TRBV6-1 to TRBJ1-5, with D possibly being TRBD1 (5 bases). V dropped 0 bases and J dropped 2 bases, with 5 bases sitting between them. Germline CDR1 is MNHNS and CDR2 is SASEGT. The CDR3 covers 14 residues. The CDR3 nucleotides are TGTGCCAGCAGTGAAGCAGGGGGCAATCAGCCCCAGCATTTT. Encoded protein: CASSEAGGNQPQHF.

This chain joins TRBV7-2 and TRBJ1-5; D possibly corresponds to TRBD1 (6 bases). Germline CDR1 SGHTA, CDR2 FQGNSA. This CDR3 comprises 17 residues. Trimming removed 1 base at V and 7 bases at J, with 20 bases between. This CDR3 reads CASSLVFTTGASQPQHF. CDR3 nucleotide sequence: TGTGCCAGCAGCTTAGTTTTCACGACAGGCGCGAGCCAGCCCCAGCATTTT. The full variable domain, in which reference TRBV7-2 and TRBJ1-5 provide the parts outside the CDR3, is GAGVSQSPSNKVTEKGKDVELRCDPISGHTALYWYRQSLGQGLEFLIYFQGNSAPDKSGLPSDRFSAERTGGSVSTLTIQRTQQEDSAVYLCASSLVFTTGASQPQHFGDGTRLSIL.

J is TRBJ1-6 and V is TRBV5-1, with D possibly being TRBD1 (5 bases). The CDR3 is 13 amino acids. The V end was cut by 5 bases, the J end by 11 bases, with 14 bases between. In germline, CDR1 is SGHRS, CDR2 YFSETQ. The CDR3 DNA reads as TGCGCCAGCAGTCCCAGTCCGGGGGCACCCCTCCACTTT. It is translated as CASSPSPGAPLHF.

The chain carries TRBV7-9 and TRBJ1-5; D is unresolved. The germline V gene encodes CDR1 SEHNR and CDR2 FQNEAQ (reference sequence). The CDR3 spans 15 residues. V was trimmed by 1 base and J by 5 bases, leaving 12 bases between them. The CDR3 DNA is TGTGCCAGCAGCTTAGGATCGGAGGGTTATCAGCCCCAGCATTTT. Amino acid sequence: CASSLGSEGYQPQHF.

This clone was seen a single time. The gene calls are TRBV7-8 and TRBJ1-2; D is unresolved. With 3 bases removed from V and 4 bases from J, the gap between germline ends came to 9 bases. This CDR3 is 13 amino acids long. Per the germline V gene, CDR1 is SGHVS and CDR2 is FQNEAQ. CDR3 region: CASSFRDTYGYTF. In nucleotides, the CDR3 is TGTGCCAGCAGCTTTAGAGACACCTATGGCTACACCTTC.

The V call is TRBV7-2, the J call TRBJ2-3; D not resolved. The CDR3 consists of 14 residues. Germline values: CDR1 SGHTA, CDR2 FQGNSA. V lost 0 bases and J 4 bases, leaving 8 bases between the germline ends. The CDR3 DNA reads as TGTGCCAGCAGCTTAGCTCCAGCTTCAGATACGCAGTATTTT. Protein sequence: CASSLAPASDTQYF.

The genes are TRBV5-4 and TRBJ2-3, with 13 nucleotides matching TRBD2. Germline V CDR1 and CDR2: SGHNT, YYREEE (reference sequence). The CDR3 loop spans 19 amino acids. V gave up 4 bases and J gave up 2 bases; unmatched junction bases: 13. CDR3 DNA sequence: TGTGCCAGCAGCCTAGGGGGCCAAACTAGCGGGAGGGACACAGATACGCAGTATTTT. Translating gives CASSLGGQTSGRDTDTQYF.

DNA of the CDR3: TGTGCCAGCAGCTACACCGGGGAGCTGTTTTTT. Translating it yields CASSYTGELFF. The chain couples TRBV2 to TRBJ2-2; D not resolved. V was pared by 6 bases and J by 3 bases, with 2 bases between. The germline CDR1 and CDR2 sequences are SNHLY and FYNNEI. This CDR3 is built from 11 residues.

The chain combines TRBV2 with TRBJ2-5, with D uncertain. V was trimmed by 6 bases and J by 3 bases, leaving 14 bases between them. Germline assignment: CDR1 SNHLY and CDR2 FYNNEI. The CDR3 has 14 amino acids. CDR3 nucleotide sequence: TGTGCCAGCAGGTGGTATCTCGGAGAAGAGACCCAGTACTTC. Translating it yields CASRWYLGEETQYF.

The chain has TRBV7-9 and TRBJ2-7; 8 nucleotides align to TRBD1. V lost 5 bases to trimming and J lost 3 bases; unmatched junction nucleotides: 9. Germline-derived CDR1 and CDR2 are SEHNR and FQNEAQ (reference sequence). The CDR3 spans 15 residues. The CDR3 spells CASSPEGRGHYEQYF. CDR3 in DNA: TGTGCCAGCAGCCCTGAGGGCAGGGGGCACTACGAGCAGTACTTC.

This chain links TRBV28 with TRBJ2-7; no clear D gene. Trimming removed 8 bases from V and 2 bases from J, with 13 bases in between. Germline CDR1 is MDHEN and CDR2 is SYDVKM. The length of the CDR3 is 13 residues. CDR3 loop: CASVSRSPYEQYF. Here the CDR3 DNA reads TGTGCCAGCGTCTCTCGAAGTCCCTACGAGCAGTACTTC.

The V gene is TRBV28, the J gene TRBJ1-5, with 8 nucleotides matching TRBD1. After removal of 6 bases from V and 3 bases from J, the junction contained 7 bases not matched to a gene. CDR1 is MDHEN, CDR2 SYDVKM, per germline. The CDR3 runs 15 residues. CDR3 sequence: CASSSGQGNNQPQHF. The CDR3 DNA reads TGTGCCAGCAGCTCTGGACAGGGAAACAATCAGCCCCAGCATTTT.

As regards this clone: The junction shows a germline mismatch at one end, possibly a read error. The chain is built from TRBV7-7 and TRBJ2-3; the match to TRBD2 covers 9 bases. Germline V gives CDR1 SSHAT, CDR2 FNYEAQ (reference sequence). This CDR3 contains 16 residues. The CDR3: CASSPNSGGRADTQYF. CDR3 nucleotide sequence: TGTGCTAGCAGCCCCAATTCGGGCGGGAGGGCAGATACGCAGTATTTT.

The chain is built from TRBV7-2 and TRBJ1-3; D remains ambiguous. The CDR3 loop spans 15 amino acids. V was pared by 7 bases and J by 0 bases, with 13 bases between. Germline V lookup: CDR1 SGHTA, CDR2 FQGNSA. The CDR3 nucleotides read TGTGCCAGCACACAGACCCCTCGCTCTGGAAACACCATATATTTT. Residues: CASTQTPRSGNTIYF.

This chain connects TRBV2 to TRBJ2-7, with D hard to call. From germline, CDR1 is SNHLY and CDR2 FYNNEI. Trimming left V 9 bases short and J 2 bases short, with 23 bases between. The CDR3 length is 16 residues. This CDR3 is CASLGSSLFLPYEQYF. Written as DNA, the CDR3 is TGTGCCAGTCTGGGATCAAGTTTGTTCCTACCCTACGAGCAGTACTTC.

This sequence joins TRBV19 and TRBJ1-1, with D tentatively TRBD1 (5 bases). Trimming cost V 3 bases and J 2 bases, with 16 bases left between them. The CDR3 has 16 amino acids. The germline gives CDR1 LNHDA, CDR2 SQIVND (reference sequence). In DNA form, the CDR3 reads TGTGCCAGTAGTATCGTGGGACTGGGGGTTAACACTGAAGCTTTCTTT. Encoded protein: CASSIVGLGVNTEAFF.

The CDR3 spells CSVEESPSYEQYF. Written as DNA, the CDR3 is TGCAGCGTTGAAGAGTCCCCCTCCTACGAGCAGTACTTC. V and J are TRBV29-1 and TRBJ2-7; D gene unclear. CDR1 and CDR2 (germline): SQVTM, ANQGSEA. Trimming pared 0 bases from V and 0 bases from J, leaving 6 bases between. The CDR3 consists of 13 residues.

In DNA form, the CDR3 reads TGCAGCGTTGAAGCAGGGTCGGCTAGGGATGGTGGCTACACCTTC. Its translation is CSVEAGSARDGGYTF. The chain employs TRBV29-1 and TRBJ1-2, with D perhaps TRBD1 (5 bases). This CDR3 has 15 residues. Germline assignment: CDR1 SQVTM and CDR2 ANQGSEA. Trimming pared 1 base from V and 7 bases from J, leaving 19 bases between. Full variable domain (rest looked up from reference TRBV29-1 and TRBJ1-2): SAVISQKPSRDICQRGTSLTIQCQVDSQVTMMFWYRQQPGQSLTLIATANQGSEATYESGFVIDKFPISRPNLTFSTLTVSNMSPEDSSIYLCSVEAGSARDGGYTFGSGTRLTVV.

The rearrangement uses TRBV27 and TRBJ2-7; D may be TRBD1 (5 bases). Trimming removed 1 base from V and 4 bases from J, with 17 bases in between. The CDR3 has 16 residues. Germline CDR1 is MNHEY and CDR2 is SMNVEV (reference sequence). CDR3 nucleotide sequence: TGTGCCAGCAGTTTATACCGCAGCCTCCAGGGATACGAGCAGTACTTC. Its protein product is CASSLYRSLQGYEQYF.

The genes are TRBV5-1 and TRBJ2-7, with 10 bases lining up with TRBD1. CDR3 length: 14 amino acids. Trimming at V came to 4 bases and at J to 3 bases, leaving 4 bases not matched to a gene. The germline gives CDR1 SGHRS, CDR2 YFSETQ. CDR3 bases: TGCGCCAGCAGCGACAGGGGGCGCATCTACGAGCAGTACTTC. This sequence encodes CASSDRGRIYEQYF.